These 9 T cell receptor beta chains were all obtained from the same sample, sequenced in a study of human T cells and chemical hapten exposure (dated by TCRdb to about 2021). Per the publication, the time point label means: patch test 1, 2 weeks after DPC sensitization. The treatment or condition label of this sample denotes: therapeutic diphenylcyclopropenone sensitization with weekly scalp DPC. Library prep was done by RACE. Sequencing was performed on a NextSeq 500. In-frame beta chains were kept once TCRdb had trimmed the public reads at Q25 with fastp and called clones with MiXCR. CDR3 protein duplicates are merged, each entry listing the most common genes and DNA. Within this sample are around 380,000 distinct CDR3 sequences, with roughly 4.8% of them counted one time only. The ten largest clones take up about 2.1% of the sample. The sample was whole blood, taken in connection with sensitization to the hapten diphenylcyclopropenone (DPC). These receptor sequences come from a woman aged 45-60 years with alopecia areata. Some clones in this sample may be carry-over from other donors' samples.

Points on this clonotype: This could be a read error, since a much larger clone is one nucleotide away. The rearrangement uses TRBV4-1 and TRBJ1-6, with D unresolved. Trimming left V 1 base short and J 8 bases short, with 9 bases between. The CDR3 consists of 14 residues. Germline loops: CDR1 MGHRA, CDR2 YSYEKL. For the CDR3, the DNA is TGCGCCAGCAGCCAAGCCAGCCTCGATTCACCCCTCCACTTT. Protein product: CASSQASLDSPLHF.

This clonotype was found many times. The J gene is TRBJ2-2, the V gene TRBV27, with 7 bases identical to TRBD1. The length of the CDR3 is 16 residues. Germline assignment: CDR1 MNHEY and CDR2 SMNVEV (reference sequence). After removal of 6 bases from V and 4 bases from J, the junction contained 11 bases not matched to a gene. The chain's CDR3 is CASRERTGPATGELFF. In DNA, the CDR3 is TGTGCCAGCAGGGAGAGGACAGGTCCCGCCACCGGGGAGCTGTTTTTT.

This clonotype was seen many times. V and J are TRBV7-2 and TRBJ2-3; 11 bases are a match to TRBD2. The V and J ends lost 3 bases and 4 bases, in that order; junction bases with no gene match: 6. This CDR3 region has 16 residues. Germline V gives CDR1 SGHTA, CDR2 FQGNSA. This chain's CDR3 is CASSFQLAGAADTQYF. DNA of the CDR3: TGTGCCAGCAGCTTCCAACTAGCGGGAGCGGCAGATACGCAGTATTTT.

This clonotype was detected many times. The gene calls are TRBV7-9 and TRBJ2-1; no firm D call. This CDR3 has 13 amino acids. Germline V gene sequence: CDR1 SEHNR, CDR2 FQNEAQ (reference sequence). The V and J ends lost 5 bases and 7 bases respectively, with 12 bases between them. CDR3 amino acids: CASSRAAGNEQFF. The CDR3 region has the DNA TGTGCCAGCAGCCGGGCCGCCGGGAATGAGCAGTTCTTC.

This clonotype was counted a few times. The chain carries TRBV2 and TRBJ2-3; D is uncertain. CDR3 length: 15 amino acids. Germline CDR1 is SNHLY and CDR2 is FYNNEI. V was clipped by 3 bases and J by 2 bases, with 12 bases between them. The CDR3, as DNA: TGTGCCAGCAGTGAGCTGGTAATTTACACAGATACGCAGTATTTT. The encoded protein is CASSELVIYTDTQYF.

This clonotype was counted between two and nine times. V gene TRBV20-1 combines with J gene TRBJ2-7; D is uncertain. This CDR3 has 12 residues. V lost 2 bases and J lost 2, with 7 bases in between. Germline V gives CDR1 DFQATT, CDR2 SNEGSKA (reference sequence). The CDR3 region is CSARRETYEQYF. The CDR3 coding sequence is TGCAGTGCTAGACGTGAGACCTACGAGCAGTACTTC.

Comments on this clonotype: This may come from a read error, since a much larger clone is one base off. V gene TRBV20-1 combines with J gene TRBJ2-1, with 8 bases matching TRBD2. Per the germline V gene, CDR1 is DFQATT and CDR2 is SNEGSKA (reference sequence). With 5 bases clipped from V and 10 bases from J, the junction kept 13 bases outside the gene matches. This CDR3 contains 14 residues. The CDR3 reads CSAGGQRGSEEQFF. As DNA, the CDR3 is TGCAGTGCTGGAGGACAGCGGGGGTCTGAAGAGCAGTTCTTC.

This clonotype turned up a few times. The chain has TRBV7-4 and TRBJ1-5; D uncertain. Germline V gene data show CDR1 as SGHVT and CDR2 as SQSDAQ. V lost 0 bases and J lost 7, with 1 base in between. The CDR3 runs to 11 residues. CDR3 in amino acids: CASSLAQPQHF. For the CDR3, the DNA is TGTGCCAGCAGCTTAGCACAGCCCCAGCATTTT.

J is TRBJ1-1 and V is TRBV2; the D is unclear. From germline, CDR1 is SNHLY and CDR2 FYNNEI. This CDR3 has 13 amino acids. V lost 8 bases and J lost 5, with 15 bases in between. CDR3 loop: CASRFELGTEAFF. The CDR3 DNA follows: TGTGCCAGCCGATTTGAGCTCGGGACTGAAGCTTTCTTT.